This record covers a single T cell receptor beta chain. Its matching antigen is unknown. This sample is drawn from a study of cytomegalovirus exposure and HLA in healthy donors. Points from the study as a whole: Immune exposure was documented only through CMV serostatus.

The V gene end was trimmed by 3 bases and the J gene end by 0 bases; junction bases not matched to a gene: 8. The V gene's germline CDR1 is SEHNR and CDR2 FQNEAQ (reference sequence). The CDR3 spans 18 residues. With 60 Vbeta and 13 Jbeta primers, the PCR was carried out. Here immunoSEQ multiplex PCR was the method, and the copy in TCRdb shows in-frame clones only, minus some. This sample's table reports about 120,000 clones. Sequenced material: PBMCs. The rearrangement links TRBV7-9 to TRBJ2-2, with TRBD2 matching 9 bases. The receptor's source is a woman in her 40s in good health and CMV-seropositive. The DNA of the CDR3 is TGTGCCAGCAGCTTTCGTTTGGCTAGCGGGACGAACACCGGGGAGCTGTTTTTT. The encoded protein is CASSFRLASGTNTGELFF.